The clone carrying this TCR beta chain has a single count. The antigen remains undetermined. The source of the sample is a study of a mutant IDH1 vaccine in newly diagnosed glioma. Study-level information: Those enrolled had earlier been treated with radiotherapy, temozolomide, or both, mostly both.

V gave up 0 bases and J gave up 0 bases, with 9 bases separating them. The germline gives CDR1 MNHEY, CDR2 SVGAGI. CDR3 size: 15 residues. Assay: immunoSEQ multiplex PCR; the TCRdb copy retains only in-frame clones and omits some. This table holds fewer than 45,000 clones, 78% found once. Noted time point: week 23, last vaccination. Every vaccine dose comprised 300 ug of mutant IDH1 20-mer peptide plus topical imiquimod. Sequenced material: PBMCs, taken from a glioma patient whose treatment included an IDH1 peptide vaccine. This chain uses TRBV6-5 with TRBJ2-7; no reliable D call. The receptor comes from a woman aged 40 to 50 with glioma. Some clones in this sample may be carry-over from other donors' samples. Here the CDR3 reads CASSYSQHLSYEQYF. Here the CDR3 DNA reads TGTGCCAGCAGTTACTCCCAGCACCTCTCCTACGAGCAGTACTTC.